This T cell receptor beta chain was obtained from a study of T cells in localized non-small cell lung cancer. Findings and caveats of the study: Appearances in adjacent lung were noted for a median roughly 50 of the top 100 tumor clones. Among blood samples, higher T cell density accompanied longer overall survival.

CDR3 length equals 13 residues. Germline CDR1 is MNHEY and CDR2 is SVGAGI. V was trimmed by 6 bases and J by 2 bases, leaving 11 bases between them. This clone was recorded a few times. What it binds is unknown. Clones were read by immunoSEQ multiplex PCR, and TCRdb kept only the in-frame ones, dropping some. The sample yields under 45,000 clones, 65% to 90% seen once. This clonotype originated in a man aged 40 to 70 with stage II lung adenocarcinoma. V gene TRBV6-5 combines with J gene TRBJ2-7; D call uncertain. This specimen was PBMCs, taken before any cancer treatment. The CDR3 here is CASSTGPTYEQYF. The DNA of the CDR3 is TGTGCCAGCAGCACCGGGCCGACCTACGAGCAGTACTTC.